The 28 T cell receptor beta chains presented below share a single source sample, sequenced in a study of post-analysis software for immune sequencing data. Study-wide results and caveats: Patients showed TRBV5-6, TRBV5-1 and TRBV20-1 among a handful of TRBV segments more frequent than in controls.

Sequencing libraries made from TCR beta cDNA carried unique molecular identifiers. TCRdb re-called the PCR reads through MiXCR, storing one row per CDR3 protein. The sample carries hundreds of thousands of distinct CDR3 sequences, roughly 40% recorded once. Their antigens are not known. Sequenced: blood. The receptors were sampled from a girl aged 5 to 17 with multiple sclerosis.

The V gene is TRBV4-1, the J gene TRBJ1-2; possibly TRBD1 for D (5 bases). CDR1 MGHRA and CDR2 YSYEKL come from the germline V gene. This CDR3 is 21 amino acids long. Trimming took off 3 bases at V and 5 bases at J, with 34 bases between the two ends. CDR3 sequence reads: CASSHSTKKDGVFGGSYGYTF. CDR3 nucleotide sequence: TGCGCCAGCAGCCATTCGACTAAAAAGGACGGAGTGTTCGGGGGATCATATGGCTACACCTTC.

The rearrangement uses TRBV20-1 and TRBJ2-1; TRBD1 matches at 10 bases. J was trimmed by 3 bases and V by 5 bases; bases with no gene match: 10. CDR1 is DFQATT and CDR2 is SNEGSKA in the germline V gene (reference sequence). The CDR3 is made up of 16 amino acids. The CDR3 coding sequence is TGCAGTGCTCCTCGGACCGGGACAGGGGACTACAATGAGCAGTTCTTC. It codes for CSAPRTGTGDYNEQFF.

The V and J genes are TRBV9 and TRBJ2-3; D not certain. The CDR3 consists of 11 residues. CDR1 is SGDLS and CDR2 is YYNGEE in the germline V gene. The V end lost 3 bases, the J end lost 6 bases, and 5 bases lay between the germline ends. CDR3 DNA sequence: TGTGCCAGCAGCGCCAAGGATACGCAGTATTTT. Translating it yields CASSAKDTQYF.

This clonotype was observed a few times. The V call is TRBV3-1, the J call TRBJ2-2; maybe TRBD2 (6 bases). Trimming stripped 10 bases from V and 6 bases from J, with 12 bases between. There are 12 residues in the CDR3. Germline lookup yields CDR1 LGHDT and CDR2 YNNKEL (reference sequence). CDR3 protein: CATIRESGELFF. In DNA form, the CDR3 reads TGTGCCACCATTCGGGAGTCCGGGGAGCTGTTTTTT.

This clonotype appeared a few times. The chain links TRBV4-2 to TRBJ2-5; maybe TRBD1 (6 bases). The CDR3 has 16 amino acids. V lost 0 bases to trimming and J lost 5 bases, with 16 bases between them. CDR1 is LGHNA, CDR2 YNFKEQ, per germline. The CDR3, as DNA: TGTGCCAGCAGCCAAGATGGCGGCAGGGGAGAGGAGACCCAGTACTTC. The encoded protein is CASSQDGGRGEETQYF.

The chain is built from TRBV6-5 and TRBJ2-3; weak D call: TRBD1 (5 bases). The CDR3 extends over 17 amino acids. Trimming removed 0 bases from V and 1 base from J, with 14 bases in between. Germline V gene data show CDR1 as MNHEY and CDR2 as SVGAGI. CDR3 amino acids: CASSYSSDTSRTDTQYF. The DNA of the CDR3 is TGTGCCAGCAGTTACTCGTCGGACACCTCTCGCACAGATACGCAGTATTTT.

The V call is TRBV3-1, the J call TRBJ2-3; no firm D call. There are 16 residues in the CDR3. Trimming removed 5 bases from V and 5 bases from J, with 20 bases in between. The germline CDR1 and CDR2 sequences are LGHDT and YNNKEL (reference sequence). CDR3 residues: CASSSNAGGRVDTQYF. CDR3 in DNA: TGTGCCAGCAGCTCTAATGCTGGTGGGCGCGTAGATACGCAGTATTTT.

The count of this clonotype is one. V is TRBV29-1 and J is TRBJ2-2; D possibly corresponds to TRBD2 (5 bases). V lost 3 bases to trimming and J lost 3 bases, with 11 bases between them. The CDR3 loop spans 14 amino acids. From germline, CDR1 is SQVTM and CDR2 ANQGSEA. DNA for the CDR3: TGCAGCGTTGAGGAGGTCGGGGACACCGGGGAGCTGTTTTTT. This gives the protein CSVEEVGDTGELFF.

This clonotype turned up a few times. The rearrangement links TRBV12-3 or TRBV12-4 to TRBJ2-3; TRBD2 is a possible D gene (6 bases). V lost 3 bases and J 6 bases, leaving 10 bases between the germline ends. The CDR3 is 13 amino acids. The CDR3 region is CASSLLTSDTQYF. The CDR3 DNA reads TGTGCCAGCAGTTTGCTCACTAGCGATACGCAGTATTTT.

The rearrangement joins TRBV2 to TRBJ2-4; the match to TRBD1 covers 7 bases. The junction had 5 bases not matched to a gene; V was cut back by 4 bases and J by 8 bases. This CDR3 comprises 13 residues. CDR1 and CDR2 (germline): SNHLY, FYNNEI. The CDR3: CASSGTGGDIQYF. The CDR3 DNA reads TGTGCCAGCAGTGGGACAGGTGGGGACATTCAGTACTTC.

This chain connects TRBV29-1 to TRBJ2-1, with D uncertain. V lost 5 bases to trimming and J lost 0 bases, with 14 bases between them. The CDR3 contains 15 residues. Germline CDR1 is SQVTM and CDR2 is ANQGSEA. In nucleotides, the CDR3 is TGCAGCGTTTCCGACGAGGCGGTCTCCTACAATGAGCAGTTCTTC. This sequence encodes CSVSDEAVSYNEQFF.

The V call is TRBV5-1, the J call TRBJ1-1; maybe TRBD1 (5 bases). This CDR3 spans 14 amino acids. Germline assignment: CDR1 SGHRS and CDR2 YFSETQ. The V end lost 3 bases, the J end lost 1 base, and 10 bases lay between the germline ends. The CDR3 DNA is TGCGCCAGCAGCTCGCAGGGATGGAACACTGAAGCTTTCTTT. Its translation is CASSSQGWNTEAFF. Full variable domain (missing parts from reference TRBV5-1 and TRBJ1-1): KAGVTQTPRYLIKTRGQQVTLSCSPISGHRSVSWYQQTPGQGLQFLFEYFSETQRNKGNFPGRFSGRQFSNSRSEMNVSTLELGDSALYLCASSSQGWNTEAFFGQGTRLTVV.

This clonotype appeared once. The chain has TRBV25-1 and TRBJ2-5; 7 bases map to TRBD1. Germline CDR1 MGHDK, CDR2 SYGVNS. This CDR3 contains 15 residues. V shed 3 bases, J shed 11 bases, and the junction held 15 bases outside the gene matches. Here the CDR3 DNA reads TGTGCCAGCAGTGATATAGGCAGGGGGTCGAGGGAGCAGTACTTC. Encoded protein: CASSDIGRGSREQYF.

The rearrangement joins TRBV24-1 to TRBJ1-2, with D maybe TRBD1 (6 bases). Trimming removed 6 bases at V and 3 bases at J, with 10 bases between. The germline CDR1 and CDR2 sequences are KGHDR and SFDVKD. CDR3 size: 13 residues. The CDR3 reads CATSKDSYYGYTF. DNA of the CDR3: TGTGCCACCAGTAAGGACAGCTACTATGGCTACACCTTC.

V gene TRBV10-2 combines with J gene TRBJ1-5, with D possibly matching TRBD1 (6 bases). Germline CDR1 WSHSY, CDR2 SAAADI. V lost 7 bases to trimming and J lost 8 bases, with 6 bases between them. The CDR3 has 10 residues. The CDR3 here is CASKGEPQHF. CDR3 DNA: TGCGCCAGCAAGGGGGAGCCCCAGCATTTT.

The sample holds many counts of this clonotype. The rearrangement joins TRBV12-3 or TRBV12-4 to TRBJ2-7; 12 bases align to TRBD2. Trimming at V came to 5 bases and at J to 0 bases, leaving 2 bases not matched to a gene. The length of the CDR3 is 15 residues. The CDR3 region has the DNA TGTGCCAGCAGTCCGGGACTAGCGGGCTCCTACGAGCAGTACTTC. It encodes CASSPGLAGSYEQYF.

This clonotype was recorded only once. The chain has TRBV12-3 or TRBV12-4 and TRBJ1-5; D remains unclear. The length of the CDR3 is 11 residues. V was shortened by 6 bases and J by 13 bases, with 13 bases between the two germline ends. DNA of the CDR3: TGTGCCAGCAGCCAGGTGGGGAATCAGCATTTT. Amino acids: CASSQVGNQHF.

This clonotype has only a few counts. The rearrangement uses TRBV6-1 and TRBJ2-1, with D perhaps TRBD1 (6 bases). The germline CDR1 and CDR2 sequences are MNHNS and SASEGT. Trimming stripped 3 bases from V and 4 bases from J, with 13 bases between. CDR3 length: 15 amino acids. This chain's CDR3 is CASSDYQGQYNEQFF. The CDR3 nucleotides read TGTGCCAGCAGTGACTACCAGGGGCAATACAATGAGCAGTTCTTC.

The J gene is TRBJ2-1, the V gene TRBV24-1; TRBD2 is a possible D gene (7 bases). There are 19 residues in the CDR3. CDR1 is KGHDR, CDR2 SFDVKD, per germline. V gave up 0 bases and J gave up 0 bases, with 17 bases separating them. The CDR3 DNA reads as TGTGCCACCAGTGATTTGTCGGGGAGGGGGAGACCCTCCTACAATGAGCAGTTCTTC. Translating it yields CATSDLSGRGRPSYNEQFF.

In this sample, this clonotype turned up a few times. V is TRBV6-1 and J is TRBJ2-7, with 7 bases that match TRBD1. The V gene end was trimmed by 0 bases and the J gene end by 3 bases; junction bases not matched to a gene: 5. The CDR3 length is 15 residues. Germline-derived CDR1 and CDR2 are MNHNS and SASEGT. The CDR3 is CASSEAEAGGYEQYF. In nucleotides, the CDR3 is TGTGCCAGCAGTGAAGCCGAGGCAGGGGGCTACGAGCAGTACTTC.

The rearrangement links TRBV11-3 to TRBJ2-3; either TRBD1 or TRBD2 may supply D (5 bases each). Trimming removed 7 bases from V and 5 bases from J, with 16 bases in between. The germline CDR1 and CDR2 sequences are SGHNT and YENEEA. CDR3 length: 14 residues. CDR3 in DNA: TGTGCCAGCATCAGGCTTTGGGACGGAGATACGCAGTATTTT. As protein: CASIRLWDGDTQYF.

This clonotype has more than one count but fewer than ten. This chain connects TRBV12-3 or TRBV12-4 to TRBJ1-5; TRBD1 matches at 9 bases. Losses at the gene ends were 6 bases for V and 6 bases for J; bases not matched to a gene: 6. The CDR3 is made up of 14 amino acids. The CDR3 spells CASRGGQGSQPQHF. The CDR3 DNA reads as TGTGCCAGCAGGGGGGGACAGGGCTCTCAGCCCCAGCATTTT.

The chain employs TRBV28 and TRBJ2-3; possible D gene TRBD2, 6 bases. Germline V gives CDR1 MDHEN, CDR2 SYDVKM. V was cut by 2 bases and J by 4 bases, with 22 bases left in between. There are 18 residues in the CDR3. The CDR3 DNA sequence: TGTGCCAGCAGTTTAGAGGTCCTCGGGGGATCTAGCGCAGATACGCAGTATTTT. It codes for CASSLEVLGGSSADTQYF.

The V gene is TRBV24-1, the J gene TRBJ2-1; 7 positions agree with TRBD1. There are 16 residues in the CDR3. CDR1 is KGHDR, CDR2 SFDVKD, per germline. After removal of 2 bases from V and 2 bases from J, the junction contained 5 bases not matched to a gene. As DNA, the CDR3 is TGTGCCACCAGTGATTGGACAGGCGAGACCTACAATGAGCAGTTCTTC. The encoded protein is CATSDWTGETYNEQFF.

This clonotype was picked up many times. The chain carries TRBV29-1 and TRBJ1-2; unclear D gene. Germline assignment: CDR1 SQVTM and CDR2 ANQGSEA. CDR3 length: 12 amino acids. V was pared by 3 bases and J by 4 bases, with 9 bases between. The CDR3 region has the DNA TGCAGCGTTGATCGGGGTGGCTATGGCTACACCTTC. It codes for CSVDRGGYGYTF.

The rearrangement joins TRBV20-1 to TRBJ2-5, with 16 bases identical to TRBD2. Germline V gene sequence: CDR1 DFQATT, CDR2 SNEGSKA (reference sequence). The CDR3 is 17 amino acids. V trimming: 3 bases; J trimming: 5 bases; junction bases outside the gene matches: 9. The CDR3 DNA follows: TGCAGTGCTAGTGGGACTAGCGGGAGGGGCTCCAGGGAGACCCAGTACTTC. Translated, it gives CSASGTSGRGSRETQYF.

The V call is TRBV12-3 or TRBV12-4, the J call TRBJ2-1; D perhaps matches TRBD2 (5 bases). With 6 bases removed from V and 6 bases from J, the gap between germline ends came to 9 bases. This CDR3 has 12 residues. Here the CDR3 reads CASRRAGNEQFF. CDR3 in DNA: TGTGCCAGCAGGAGGGCCGGCAATGAGCAGTTCTTC.

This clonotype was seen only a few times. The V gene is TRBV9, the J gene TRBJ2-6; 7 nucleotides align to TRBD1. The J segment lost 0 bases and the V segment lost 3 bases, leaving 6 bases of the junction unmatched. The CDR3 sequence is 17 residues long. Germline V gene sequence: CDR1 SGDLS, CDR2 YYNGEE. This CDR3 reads CASSGRTGHSGANVLTF. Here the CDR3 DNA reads TGTGCCAGCAGCGGACGGACAGGCCACTCTGGGGCCAACGTCCTGACTTTC. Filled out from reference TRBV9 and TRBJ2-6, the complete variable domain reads DSGVTQTPKHLITATGQRVTLRCSPRSGDLSVYWYQQSLDQGLQFLIQYYNGEERAKGNILERFSAQQFPDLHSELNLSSLELGDSALYFCASSGRTGHSGANVLTFGAGSRLTVL.